Presented here are 30 T cell receptor beta chains from one specimen sequenced in a study of blood T cells in healthy people across ages. The second PCR ran about 6 to 12 cycles with a sample-barcoded 5' primer and J-beta primers. TCRdb reprocessed the 5' RACE reads via MiXCR and lists one record per CDR3 protein. This table holds 850,000 to 1,100,000 distinct CDR3 sequences, around two fifths found once. What was sequenced was blood. These receptors were taken from a man aged 18 to 30 in good health.

The chain couples TRBV7-2 to TRBJ2-7; 12 bases agree with TRBD2. The CDR3 is made up of 16 amino acids. The V gene end was trimmed by 2 bases and the J gene end by 0 bases; junction bases not matched to a gene: 2. Germline CDR1 is SGHTA and CDR2 is FQGNSA. CDR3 DNA: TGTGCCAGCAGCTTACAGACTAGCGGGAGCTCCTACGAGCAGTACTTC. Its protein is CASSLQTSGSSYEQYF.

V gene TRBV5-1 combines with J gene TRBJ1-6; D is unclear. CDR3 length: 16 amino acids. Trimming removed 1 base at V and 7 bases at J, with 15 bases between. Germline V CDR1 and CDR2: SGHRS, YFSETQ. The CDR3 region has the DNA TGCGCCAGCAGCTTGTTGGGTCGAGACGGGAATTCACCCCTCCACTTT. This gives the protein CASSLLGRDGNSPLHF.

This clonotype was seen only a few times. The chain couples TRBV20-1 to TRBJ1-1, with D uncertain. From germline, CDR1 is DFQATT and CDR2 SNEGSKA (reference sequence). The CDR3 sequence is 12 residues long. V was trimmed by 5 bases and J by 1 base, leaving 8 bases between them. The CDR3 reads CSAVNTNTEAFF. The CDR3 nucleotides are TGCAGTGCTGTCAATACGAACACTGAAGCTTTCTTT.

The chain couples TRBV27 to TRBJ1-1; TRBD1 might be the D (5 bases). The CDR3 is 12 residues long. Trimming took off 10 bases at V and 4 bases at J, with 13 bases between the two ends. Germline V gene sequence: CDR1 MNHEY, CDR2 SMNVEV (reference sequence). The DNA for the CDR3 is TGTGCCACCTTCGCGGGGGGCACTGAAGCTTTCTTT. Encoded protein: CATFAGGTEAFF.

In its sample, this clonotype was seen many times. The V and J genes are TRBV4-1 and TRBJ2-5, with a weak D call TRBD1 (5 bases). With 0 bases removed from V and 3 bases from J, the gap between germline ends came to 5 bases. The CDR3 has 13 residues. Germline V gene data show CDR1 as MGHRA and CDR2 as YSYEKL. CDR3 protein: CASSQDREETQYF. CDR3 bases: TGCGCCAGCAGCCAAGACAGGGAAGAGACCCAGTACTTC.

This CDR3 reads CASSTDLDPSLYGYTF. The DNA for the CDR3 is TGTGCCAGCAGCACAGATTTGGATCCCTCCCTTTATGGCTACACCTTC. J is TRBJ1-2 and V is TRBV7-9; D not certain. Trimming shortened V by 5 bases and J by 5 bases, and 21 bases separated the two germline ends. In germline, CDR1 is SEHNR, CDR2 FQNEAQ (reference sequence). The CDR3 extends over 16 amino acids.

As concerns this clonotype: Sequence at one end of the junction differs from germline and may be a read error. V usage is TRBV7-9 and J usage is TRBJ2-3; a possible D gene is TRBD1 (5 bases). The CDR3 loop spans 16 amino acids. Germline CDR1 SEHNR, CDR2 FQNEAQ (reference sequence). This CDR3 reads CVSSLVGADSTDTQYF. CDR3 in DNA: TGTGTCAGCAGCTTAGTAGGGGCTGATAGCACAGATACGCAGTATTTT.

This clonotype was counted at least ten times. The V and J genes are TRBV6-2 or TRBV6-3 and TRBJ1-2; possible D gene TRBD1, 5 bases. The CDR3 has 14 amino acids. CDR1 and CDR2 from the germline V gene are MNHEY and SVGEGT. The germline V and J ends were trimmed by 5 bases and 2 bases, with 12 bases remaining between them. The CDR3 coding sequence is TGTGCCAGCAGTCCGGGGGAGTGGAACTATGGCTACACCTTC. Translated, it gives CASSPGEWNYGYTF.

This chain joins TRBV27 and TRBJ1-4; D unresolved. Trimming took 0 bases from V and 0 from J, leaving 5 bases between them. Germline CDR1 reads MNHEY; CDR2 reads SMNVEV (reference sequence). The CDR3 runs 15 residues. CDR3 loop: CASSLSGSTNEKLFF. In DNA, the CDR3 is TGTGCCAGCAGTTTATCGGGCTCAACTAATGAAAAACTGTTTTTT.

This clonotype came up once. Germline and junction disagree at one end, which may indicate a read error. J is TRBJ2-3 and V is TRBV5-8; 7 bases agree with TRBD1. This CDR3 is built from 14 residues. The germline gives CDR1 SGHTS, CDR2 YDEGEE. CDR3 region: CASSSGRRTGTQYF. CDR3 DNA sequence: TGTGCCAGCAGCTCCGGCAGGCGGACAGGTACGCAGTATTTT.

The gene calls are TRBV20-1 and TRBJ2-4; 7 nucleotides align to TRBD2. The J call is doubtful: the DNA matches TRBJ2-7 better. Germline values: CDR1 DFQATT, CDR2 SNEGSKA (reference sequence). This CDR3 spans 14 amino acids. CDR3 region: CSARKPRTSYEQYF. The CDR3 DNA follows: TGCAGTGCTAGGAAACCAAGGACTAGCTACGAGCAGTACTTC.

The V and J genes are TRBV20-1 and TRBJ2-6; 9 nucleotides align to TRBD1. Germline CDR1 is DFQATT and CDR2 is SNEGSKA (reference sequence). V lost 6 bases, J lost 4 bases, and 16 bases stayed unmatched. This CDR3 contains 18 residues. DNA of the CDR3: TGCAGTGCCACAGACAGGGGGACTTCCAAAAGCGGGGCCAACGTCCTGACTTTC. It encodes CSATDRGTSKSGANVLTF.

This sequence joins TRBV20-1 and TRBJ1-2; 11 bases map to TRBD1. The germline gives CDR1 DFQATT, CDR2 SNEGSKA (reference sequence). The CDR3 consists of 13 residues. The V and J ends lost 2 bases and 13 bases, in that order; junction bases with no gene match: 9. CDR3 nucleotides: TGCAGTGCTAGACCTCCGGGACAGGGGGTCCTCACCTTC. Translated, it gives CSARPPGQGVLTF.

The chain combines TRBV12-3 or TRBV12-4 with TRBJ2-4, with D unresolved. The CDR3 runs to 11 residues. V lost 6 bases and J 13 bases, leaving 13 bases between the germline ends. As DNA, the CDR3 is TGTGCCAGCAGCCTCGGGCTCCAACAGTACTTC. It is translated as CASSLGLQQYF.

This clonotype has only a few counts. The chain is built from TRBV4-1 and TRBJ2-1; D ambiguous. This CDR3 is built from 16 residues. CDR1 is MGHRA and CDR2 is YSYEKL in the germline V gene. With 0 bases removed from V and 3 bases from J, the gap between germline ends came to 12 bases. In DNA, the CDR3 is TGCGCCAGCAGCCAAGACGCACTCCTCCTCTACAATGAGCAGTTCTTC. The encoded protein is CASSQDALLLYNEQFF.

This clonotype was picked up one time. V usage is TRBV10-3 and J usage is TRBJ2-2, with TRBD2 matching over 10 bases. The germline CDR1 and CDR2 sequences are ENHRY and SYGVKD. This CDR3 comprises 16 residues. The V gene end was trimmed by 10 bases and the J gene end by 0 bases; junction bases not matched to a gene: 8. This CDR3 is CATAGTSEANTGELFF. The CDR3 DNA reads TGTGCCACCGCCGGGACTAGCGAGGCGAACACCGGGGAGCTGTTTTTT.

V and J are TRBV7-9 and TRBJ1-1, with D uncertain. The CDR3 is 17 amino acids. Germline loops: CDR1 SEHNR, CDR2 FQNEAQ (reference sequence). The germline V and J ends were trimmed by 8 bases and 3 bases, with 25 bases remaining between them. The CDR3 region is CASEKGGFGRKHTEAFF. The CDR3 DNA reads TGTGCCAGCGAAAAGGGAGGGTTCGGACGGAAGCACACTGAAGCTTTCTTT. The full variable domain, completed using reference TRBV7-9 and TRBJ1-1, is DTGVSQNPRHKITKRGQNVTFRCDPISEHNRLYWYRQTLGQGPEFLTYFQNEAQLEKSRLLSDRFSAERPKGSFSTLEIQRTEQGDSAMYLCASEKGGFGRKHTEAFFGQGTRLTVV.

This rearrangement joins TRBV12-3 or TRBV12-4 to TRBJ2-7; possible D gene TRBD1, 5 bases. The V end was cut by 6 bases, the J end by 11 bases, with 20 bases between. CDR3 length: 13 amino acids. CDR3 coding DNA: TGTGCCAGCAGCCTAGGGGTACGGGCAATGGAGTACTTC. The encoded protein is CASSLGVRAMEYF.

This clonotype has only a few counts. This rearrangement joins TRBV7-9 to TRBJ2-7; D might be TRBD2 (7 bases). The germline V and J ends were trimmed by 5 bases and 2 bases, with 22 bases remaining between them. This CDR3 has 17 residues. Per the germline V gene, CDR1 is SEHNR and CDR2 is FQNEAQ (reference sequence). The CDR3 protein is CASSAKAGQGATYEQYF. The CDR3 DNA reads as TGTGCCAGCAGCGCCAAAGCGGGACAAGGCGCAACCTACGAGCAGTACTTC.

The chain recombines TRBV4-2 with TRBJ2-3; the D is unclear. V lost 0 bases to trimming and J lost 4 bases, with 11 bases between them. The CDR3 is 15 amino acids. Germline CDR1 and CDR2: LGHNA and YNFKEQ. CDR3 sequence (DNA): TGTGCCAGCAGCCAAGAATGGGTTCCCGCAGATACGCAGTATTTT. Translated: CASSQEWVPADTQYF.

This clonotype was detected ten times or more. For the CDR3, the DNA is TGCGCCAGCAGACAACCCTCCGGAGGGACGAGTGGCTACACCTTC. Residues: CASRQPSGGTSGYTF. The chain recombines TRBV4-1 with TRBJ1-2; maybe TRBD1 (5 bases). Trimming left V 6 bases short and J 7 bases short, with 21 bases between. Germline V lookup: CDR1 MGHRA, CDR2 YSYEKL. The CDR3 is made up of 15 amino acids.

This clonotype was counted a few times. The rearrangement joins TRBV7-2 to TRBJ2-1; 11 bases line up with TRBD2. The CDR3 consists of 17 residues. The germline CDR1 and CDR2 sequences are SGHTA and FQGNSA. V trimming: 2 bases; J trimming: 3 bases; junction bases outside the gene matches: 6. For the CDR3, the DNA is TGTGCCAGCAGCTTACCATGGACTAGCGGGTACTACAATGAGCAGTTCTTC. Its protein product is CASSLPWTSGYYNEQFF.

This sequence joins TRBV9 and TRBJ1-2; 12 nucleotides line up with TRBD1. V trimming: 4 bases; J trimming: 4 bases; junction bases outside the gene matches: 14. Germline lookup yields CDR1 SGDLS and CDR2 YYNGEE. The CDR3 has 18 amino acids. The CDR3 loop reads CASSPSPGQGADIYGYTF. CDR3 DNA sequence: TGTGCCAGCAGCCCCTCTCCGGGACAGGGGGCCGACATCTATGGCTACACCTTC.

In regard to this clonotype: A much more abundant neighbour one base away suggests this may be a read error. J is TRBJ2-5 and V is TRBV12-3 or TRBV12-4; 7 bases agree with TRBD1. This CDR3 region has 15 residues. The CDR3 DNA is TGTGCCAGCACCGTGGGGACAGATATACAAGGGACCCAGTACTTC. This sequence encodes CASTVGTDIQGTQYF.

This clonotype has a handful of counts. The gene calls are TRBV20-1 and TRBJ1-2; 7 nucleotides match TRBD1. The CDR3 consists of 14 residues. The germline V gene encodes CDR1 DFQATT and CDR2 SNEGSKA (reference sequence). The ends lost 0 bases at V and 3 bases at J; junction bases unmatched: 4. CDR3: CSARDIGTDYGYTF. Here the CDR3 DNA reads TGCAGTGCTAGAGATATCGGGACAGACTATGGCTACACCTTC.

The chain joins TRBV7-8 to TRBJ1-5; D uncertain. Germline loops: CDR1 SGHVS, CDR2 FQNEAQ. The CDR3 is made up of 15 amino acids. The ends were cut back, 0 bases at V and 0 bases at J, with 6 bases in the middle. In DNA form, the CDR3 reads TGTGCCAGCAGCTTAGCACATAATAGCAATCAGCCCCAGCATTTT. Encoded protein: CASSLAHNSNQPQHF.

The chain couples TRBV21-1 to TRBJ2-1; the table's TRBD2 call for D was not verified on the DNA. Gene TRBJ2-7 matches the end of the DNA better, so the J call may be wrong. TRBV21-1 is a documented pseudogene. The CDR3 is 15 residues long. CDR3 DNA sequence: TGTGCCAGCAGCAAACGCCTAGCGGAGGACAATGAGCAGTACTTC. This translates into CASSKRLAEDNEQYF.

There are a few counts of this clonotype. The V and J genes are TRBV9 and TRBJ1-2; D is possibly TRBD1 (6 bases). Trimming pared 4 bases from V and 7 bases from J, leaving 17 bases between. The germline V gene has CDR1 SGDLS and CDR2 YYNGEE. This CDR3 is 14 amino acids long. DNA of the CDR3: TGTGCCAGCAGCTCCAGGACAGACCTAATTGGCTACACCTTC. It yields the protein CASSSRTDLIGYTF.

V and J are TRBV5-4 and TRBJ1-2; the D is unclear. This CDR3 comprises 12 residues. V lost 3 bases, J lost 7 bases, and 10 bases lay in between. Per germline, CDR1 SGHNT and CDR2 YYREEE (reference sequence). The CDR3 loop is CASSYTGGGYTF. The CDR3, as DNA: TGTGCCAGCAGCTACACGGGCGGTGGCTACACCTTC.

In the case of this clonotype: Germline is not matched at one junction end, which may reflect a read error. The chain couples TRBV2 to TRBJ1-1, with TRBD1 as a possible D gene (6 bases). CDR3 length: 15 amino acids. Germline assignment: CDR1 SNHLY and CDR2 FYNNEI. The CDR3 sequence is CASTKAGTFNTEAFF. In nucleotides, the CDR3 is TGTGCTAGCACCAAGGCGGGGACATTTAACACTGAAGCTTTCTTT.